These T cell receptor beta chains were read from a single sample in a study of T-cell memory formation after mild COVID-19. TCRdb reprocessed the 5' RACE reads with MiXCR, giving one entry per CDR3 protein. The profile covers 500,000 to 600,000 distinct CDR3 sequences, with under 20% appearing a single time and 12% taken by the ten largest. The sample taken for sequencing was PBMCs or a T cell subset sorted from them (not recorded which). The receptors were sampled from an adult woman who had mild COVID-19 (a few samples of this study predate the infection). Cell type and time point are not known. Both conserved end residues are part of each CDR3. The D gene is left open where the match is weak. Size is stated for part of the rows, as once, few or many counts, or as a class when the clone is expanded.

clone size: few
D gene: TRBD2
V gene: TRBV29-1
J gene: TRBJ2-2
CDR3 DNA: TGCAGCGTTGAGGGACTAGTGAACACCGGGGAGCTGTTTTTT
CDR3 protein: CSVEGLVNTGELFF

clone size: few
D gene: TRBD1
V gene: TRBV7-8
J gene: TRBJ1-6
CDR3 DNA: TGTGCCAGCAGCCCATACCGGGACAGGGCCGGGGGTTCACCCCTCCACTTT
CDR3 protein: CASSPYRDRAGGSPLHF

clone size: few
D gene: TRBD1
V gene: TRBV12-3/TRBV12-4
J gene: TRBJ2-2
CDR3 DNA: TGTGCCAGCAGTCACCGACAGGGACCCGGGGAGCTGTTTTTT
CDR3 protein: CASSHRQGPGELFF

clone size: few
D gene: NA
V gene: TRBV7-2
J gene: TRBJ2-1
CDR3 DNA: TGTGCCAGCAGCTTAGCGCAAGTTGGTCAGGGAAGCAATGAGCAGTTCTTC
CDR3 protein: CASSLAQVGQGSNEQFF

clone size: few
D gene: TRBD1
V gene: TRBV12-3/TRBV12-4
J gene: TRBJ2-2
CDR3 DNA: TGTGCCATCCCGACAGGGTCCGGGGAGCTGTTTTTT
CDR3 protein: CAIPTGSGELFF

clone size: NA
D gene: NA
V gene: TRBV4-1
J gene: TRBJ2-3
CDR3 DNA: TGCGCCAGCAGCCAAGATCCGGACCCCAAGCATGATACGCAGTATTTT
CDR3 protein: CASSQDPDPKHDTQYF

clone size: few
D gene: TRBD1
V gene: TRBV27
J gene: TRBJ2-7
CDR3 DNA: TGTGCCAGCAGTAGAATATATCCGGGACAGGGCCCCTCGGGGCAGTACTTC
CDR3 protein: CASSRIYPGQGPSGQYF

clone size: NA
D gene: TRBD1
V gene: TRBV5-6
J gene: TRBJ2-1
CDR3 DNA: TGTGCCAGCAGCTCTGACCCCAGGGGGCTGTACAATGAGCAGTTCTTC
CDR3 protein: CASSSDPRGLYNEQFF

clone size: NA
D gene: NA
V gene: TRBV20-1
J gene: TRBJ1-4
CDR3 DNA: TGCAGTGCTAGAGATTACCCTCCCACAACCCACAGAACTAATGAAAAACTGTTTTTT
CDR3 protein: CSARDYPPTTHRTNEKLFF

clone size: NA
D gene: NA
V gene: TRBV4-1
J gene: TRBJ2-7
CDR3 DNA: TGCGCCAGCAGCCAAGGGGTAGGGGAAGGGTACGAGCAGTACTTC
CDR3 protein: CASSQGVGEGYEQYF

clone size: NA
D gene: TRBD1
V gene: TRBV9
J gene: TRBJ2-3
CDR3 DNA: TGTGCCAGCAGCGAGGGACAGGGGGCAGGTACAGATACGCAGTATTTT
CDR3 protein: CASSEGQGAGTDTQYF